This TCR beta chain was sequenced in a study of Tregs in tolerant kidney transplant recipients. The method was immunoSEQ multiplex PCR; TCRdb's version includes in-frame clones alone and lacks a portion of them. The sample includes approximately 98,000 clones, nearly 90% of them seen just once. In its sample, this clone was seen once. Germline CDR1 is MDHEN and CDR2 is SYDVKM. The CDR3 is 13 amino acids. The V and J ends lost 6 bases and 11 bases, in that order; junction bases with no gene match: 12. This chain connects TRBV28 to TRBJ1-1; 7 bases are a match to TRBD1. The TCR originated in a human donor who received a combined kidney and bone marrow transplant. The starting material was CD4+ T cells from blood, obtained before the transplant. Here the CDR3 DNA reads TGTGCCAGCAGCCCCCCGACAGGGCGTTCGGCTTTCTTT. Encoded protein: CASSPPTGRSAFF. Variable domain in full (rest from reference TRBV28 and TRBJ1-1): DVKVTQSSRYLVKRTGEKVFLECVQDMDHENMFWYRQDPGLGLRLIYFSYDVKMKEKGDIPEGYSVSREKKERFSLILESASTNQTSMYLCASSPPTGRSAFFGQGTRLTVV.